This T cell receptor (beta chain) was obtained from a study of Graves' ophthalmopathy and Graves' hyperthyroidism (dated by TCRdb to the late 2010s). Regarding the research as a whole: Peripheral blood was collected before any treatment was given, at the time of initial diagnosis. Following sample collection, hyperthyroidism patients were given methimazole at a starting dose of 30 mg daily, and ophthalmopathy patients were given high-dose intravenous methylprednisolone. The study used signatures of the TCR beta repertoire to tell Graves' ophthalmopathy apart from Graves' hyperthyroidism and to predict which patients would progress to ophthalmopathy. The independent validation cohort included 18 to 20 hyperthyroidism patients plus 17 patients who later progressed from hyperthyroidism to ophthalmopathy. T-cell repertoires of thyroid tissue and blood were compared in a handful of hyperthyroidism patients. In total, around 130 blood samples were TCR-sequenced: around 42 ophthalmopathy, 75 hyperthyroidism and roughly 17 hyperthyroidism-to-ophthalmopathy patients. To explore V-J signatures that separate ophthalmopathy from hyperthyroidism, a discovery set of 95 to 100 patients was enrolled, consisting of about 43 with ophthalmopathy and around 57 with stable hyperthyroidism. Paper-wide results and their limitations: The 13-signature model separated ophthalmopathy from stable hyperthyroidism with 87.88% sensitivity and 81% to 82% specificity in cross-validation, and 80%/75% in the test set. Sample size was not predetermined statistically, and investigators were not blinded to group allocation. Most expanded thyroid clonotypes with a frequency above 0.001 also appeared in blood, which suggests that blood repertoires may reflect the immune response in the thyroid. In validation, the model predicted ophthalmopathy progression with about 64% sensitivity and approximately 72% specificity; roughly 12 predicted patients were CT-confirmed with GO in a median of 6.5 months.

As concerns this clonotype: It lacks a known antigen. Base-call qualities are not available, and no considerably larger clone is one nucleotide away.

CDR3 length: 14 amino acids, cysteine to phenylalanine. Left in the record is the CDR3 DNA by itself, 42 bases read in frame from the first base. Trimming removed 5 bases from V and 4 bases from J, leaving 15 bases between the germline ends. Per the germline V gene, SGHRS is the CDR1 and YFSETQ is the CDR2. The ophthalmopathy patients had moderately to severely active disease, with a Clinical Activity Score of 3 or higher, a NOSPECS grade of 4 or higher, and a disease duration of less than 3 months. Patients with other autoimmune diseases, uncontrolled infections, pregnancy or lactation were excluded. Diagnosis was based on clinical symptoms, serum thyroxine, TRAb, thyroid ultrasound and orbital computed tomography. PBMCs were isolated from approximately 10 ml of fresh peripheral blood by Ficoll-Paque density gradient centrifugation. Total RNA was extracted with Trizol reagent and quality-checked on an Agilent 2100 Bioanalyzer.

TCR beta CDR3 regions were amplified from RNA transcripts for repertoire sequencing. The first round was an RT-PCR using HTBI primers with the Qiagen OneStep RT-PCR kit, and this first round was followed by a second-round multiplex PCR, then size selection and purification. Sequencing of the libraries was carried out on an Illumina HiSeq2000 in paired-end mode with 100 bp reads. In the paper's pipeline: SOAPnuke was used to process the reads, removing any read that contained adapters or uncalled bases, had a mean Phred below 15, or lacked an exact match to the constant primer or identifier. COPE v1.2.5 was used to merge high-quality paired reads. Clonotypes were defined as unique nucleotide sequences and were aligned to IMGT TRB V, D and J references using MiTCR v1.1. Only V-J combinations with frequency above 0.0001 were analysed, covering over 99% of repertoires. For each V-J combination, a TCR clonal expansion and chaos score was defined as the ratio of F50 clonal expansion to chaos observed in the TCRdist matrix. Features were reduced by Welch's t-statistics and random forest to some 13 V-J combinations, which fed a naive Bayes classifier. The similarity between thyroid and blood repertoires was quantified using the Morisita-Horn index. The public reads were reprocessed in TCRdb via fastp at Q25 and MiXCR, keeping in-frame beta chains. A single entry per CDR3 protein holds the most common genes and DNA from its merged rows. Here the V and J calls rest on TCRdb's processing, not on the authors' analysis. In this sample the table shows 200,000 to 250,000 distinct CDR3 sequences, around 45% of which occur a single time. Approximately 51% of the sample lies in the top ten.

The sequenced sample consisted of peripheral blood. This chain joins TRBV5-1 to TRBJ1-2; no D gene can be assigned with confidence. The origin of this receptor is an adult man with Graves' ophthalmopathy. The CDR3 reads CASSSQGSGYGYTF. The nucleotide sequence is given as TGCGCCAGCAGTTCACAAGGATCCGGCTATGGCTACACCTTC.